The rows below give T cell receptor beta chains drawn from one sample of a study of blood T cells in healthy people across ages. MiXCR, applied by TCRdb to the 5' RACE reads, yields one record per CDR3 protein. Of 500,000 to 550,000 distinct CDR3 sequences in the sample, around 24% were seen once. The same data also went into a second study, on T cells of mothers and their children.

Sequenced input: blood. The receptors were sampled from a boy younger than 18 in good health. Each CDR3 is given with its conserved first and last residue. Fields, in order: D gene, J gene, V gene, clone size, CDR3 protein, CDR3 DNA. D genes are given only for firm matches. Rows may omit the clone size; those that give it use once, few, many or a size class.

>TRBD2|TRBJ2-1|TRBV5-1|.
CASSFASGLAGAPYNEQFF
TGCGCCAGCAGCTTTGCTTCGGGACTAGCGGGAGCCCCTTACAATGAGCAGTTCTTC
>.|TRBJ2-5|TRBV7-2|.
CASSFASATGETQYF
TGTGCCAGCAGCTTTGCCAGCGCCACAGGGGAGACCCAGTACTTC
>TRBD2|TRBJ2-3|TRBV29-1|.
CSVAGAGSGSSDTQYF
TGCAGCGTTGCTGGGGCGGGTAGCGGGAGTTCAGATACGCAGTATTTT
>TRBD1|TRBJ1-1|TRBV29-1|few
CSVGGLGQVNTEAFF
TGCAGCGTTGGGGGGTTGGGACAGGTGAACACTGAAGCTTTCTTT
>.|TRBJ2-3|TRBV6-2/TRBV6-3|few
CASSSTERPDTQYF
TGTGCCAGCAGTTCGACAGAGCGGCCAGATACGCAGTATTTT
>TRBD2|TRBJ2-2|TRBV9|.
CASSVGGGMNTGELFF
TGTGCCAGCAGCGTAGGGGGGGGAATGAACACCGGGGAGCTGTTTTTT
>.|TRBJ2-3|TRBV11-1|few
CASSLRAGWDTDTQYF
TGTGCCAGCAGCTTACGGGCAGGGTGGGACACAGATACGCAGTATTTT
>.|TRBJ1-1|TRBV6-1|.
CASSEVGGRTEAFF
TGTGCCAGCAGTGAAGTAGGGGGTCGCACTGAAGCTTTCTTT
>TRBD1|TRBJ1-2|TRBV20-1|.
CSAIGTGDSNYGYTF
TGCAGTGCTATCGGGACAGGGGATTCTAACTATGGCTACACCTTC
>.|TRBJ1-4|TRBV4-2|few
CASSQASRRGTTNEKLFF
TGTGCCAGCAGCCAAGCTTCAAGAAGGGGCACAACTAATGAAAAACTGTTTTTT
>.|TRBJ1-4|TRBV6-1|few
CASSEARGTPNEKLFF
TGTGCCAGCAGTGAAGCCCGGGGGACTCCTAATGAAAAACTGTTTTTT
>.|TRBJ2-5|TRBV20-1|.
CSARDRDRVFRETLYF
TGCAGTGCTAGAGATCGTGACAGGGTCTTTCGGGAGACCCTGTACTTC
>.|TRBJ2-3|TRBV12-3/TRBV12-4|.
CASSLRRRSDAQYF
TGTGCCAGCAGTTTAAGGCGGAGATCAGATGCGCAGTATTTT
>.|TRBJ1-1|TRBV20-1|.
CSALVHGRVPNTEAFF
TGCAGTGCTTTAGTGCATGGAAGGGTGCCAAACACTGAAGCTTTCTTT
>.|TRBJ2-5|TRBV20-1|.
CSARDPRSGETQYF
TGCAGTGCTAGAGATCCTAGATCAGGAGAGACCCAGTACTTC
>.|TRBJ2-1|TRBV20-1|.
CSAPSGPPAPNEQFF
TGCAGTGCCCCTAGTGGGCCACCCGCACCAAATGAGCAGTTCTTC
>.|TRBJ1-1|TRBV3-1|.
CASSQVGDGTEAFF
TGTGCCAGCAGCCAAGTAGGGGACGGCACTGAAGCTTTCTTT
>TRBD1|TRBJ2-6|TRBV6-1|many
CASSDDRALGANVLTF
TGTGCCAGCAGCGATGACAGGGCCCTCGGGGCCAACGTCCTGACTTTC
>TRBD1|TRBJ2-1|TRBV29-1|few
CSVTTGNNEQFF
TGCAGCGTTACGACAGGGAACAATGAGCAGTTCTTC
>.|TRBJ1-1|TRBV5-4|.
CASSFFRGNTEAFF
TGTGCCAGCAGCTTCTTTAGGGGGAACACTGAAGCTTTCTTT
>.|TRBJ1-4|TRBV4-1|.
CASSQGTANEKLFF
TGCGCCAGCAGCCAAGGGACAGCGAATGAAAAACTGTTTTTT
>TRBD2|TRBJ2-1|TRBV5-1|.
CASSLVAAAGGDNEQFF
TGCGCCAGCAGCTTGGTAGCGGCTGCGGGGGGCGACAATGAGCAGTTCTTC
>.|TRBJ2-7|TRBV20-1|few
CSATGPGGPNYEQYF
TGCAGTGCCACAGGGCCTGGCGGGCCAAACTACGAGCAGTACTTC
>TRBD1|TRBJ2-1|TRBV6-1|few
CASQSGTGIYNEQFF
TGTGCCAGCCAATCCGGGACAGGGATTTACAATGAGCAGTTCTTC
>TRBD1|TRBJ2-1|TRBV20-1|few
CSARTGGDNEQFF
TGCAGTGCGCGGACAGGGGGGGACAATGAGCAGTTCTTC
>.|TRBJ2-7|TRBV25-1|few
CASSESGVLSSYEQYF
TGTGCCAGCAGTGAATCCGGGGTTCTTTCATCCTACGAGCAGTACTTC
>.|TRBJ2-2|TRBV7-2|.
CASSSMGRETTGELFF
TGTGCCAGCAGCTCAATGGGCAGGGAAACCACCGGGGAGCTGTTTTTT
>.|TRBJ1-4|TRBV7-9|.
CASSSRIKGTNEKLFF
TGTGCCAGCAGCTCCAGGATTAAGGGGACAAATGAAAAACTGTTTTTT
>TRBD2|TRBJ2-5|TRBV7-9|few
CASSPPSGGYQETQYF
TGTGCCAGCAGTCCCCCTAGCGGGGGCTACCAAGAGACCCAGTACTTC
>.|TRBJ2-2|TRBV7-8|.
CASSLAIWGSFANTGELFF
TGTGCCAGCAGCTTAGCGATCTGGGGGTCGTTCGCGAACACCGGGGAGCTGTTTTTT
>.|TRBJ1-1|TRBV27|.
CASSSIISQALDTEAFF
TGTGCCAGCAGTTCTATCATCTCACAGGCCCTGGACACTGAAGCTTTCTTT
>TRBD1|TRBJ1-5|TRBV5-1|many
CASRPGTGLNQPQHF
TGCGCCAGCAGGCCAGGGACAGGGTTGAATCAGCCCCAGCATTTT
>TRBD1|TRBJ1-1|TRBV7-3|.
CASSLGQGTTEAFF
TGTGCCAGCAGCTTGGGACAGGGGACCACTGAAGCTTTCTTT
>.|TRBJ1-2|TRBV21-1|.
CASSKAHDRGQNYGYTF
TGTGCCAGCAGCAAAGCGCATGACAGGGGGCAAAACTATGGCTACACCTTC
>.|TRBJ2-3|TRBV2|.
CASIRWASTDTQYF
TGTGCCAGCATCCGGTGGGCTAGCACAGATACGCAGTATTTT
>TRBD1|TRBJ2-2|TRBV7-9|.
CASSPSGGQGNTGELFF
TGTGCCAGCAGCCCCTCTGGGGGACAGGGGAACACCGGGGAGCTGTTTTTT
>TRBD1|TRBJ1-6|TRBV2|once
CASRGDSSYNSPLHF
TGTGCCAGCAGGGGGGACAGCTCCTATAATTCACCCCTCCACTTT
>.|TRBJ1-1|TRBV19|.
CASSTWGGRTEAFF
TGTGCCAGTAGTACGTGGGGGGGCCGCACTGAAGCTTTCTTT
>TRBD2|TRBJ2-5|TRBV10-3|few
CAISDLELAEETQYF
TGTGCCATCAGTGACCTGGAGCTAGCGGAAGAGACCCAGTACTTC
>TRBD2|TRBJ2-5|TRBV29-1|.
CSVERGTSGGLETQYF
TGCAGCGTTGAACGCGGTACTAGCGGGGGCTTAGAGACCCAGTACTTC
>.|TRBJ2-6|TRBV7-9|few
CASRLTRYGANVLTF
TGTGCCAGCAGGCTGACTCGGTATGGCGCCAACGTCCTGACTTTC
>.|TRBJ2-7|TRBV20-1|once
CSARDGRRSSYEQYF
TGCAGTGCTAGAGACGGACGCAGGAGCTCCTACGAGCAGTACTTC
>TRBD1|TRBJ2-7|TRBV3-1|.
CASSQEARGPYEQYF
TGTGCCAGCAGCCAAGAGGCCAGGGGGCCCTACGAGCAGTACTTC
>.|TRBJ2-1|TRBV7-9|.
CASSLGDEDNEQFF
TGTGCCAGCAGCTTAGGGGACGAGGACAATGAGCAGTTCTTC
>.|TRBJ2-7|TRBV7-6|many
CASSFSGALVEQYF
TGTGCCAGCAGCTTCTCTGGTGCCCTGGTCGAGCAGTACTTC
>.|TRBJ2-1|TRBV29-1|.
CSVGEDGINEQFF
TGCAGCGTTGGGGAAGACGGAATAAATGAGCAGTTCTTC
>TRBD2|TRBJ2-3|TRBV7-2|few
CASSLYGTSGRSTDTQYF
TGTGCCAGCAGCTTATATGGAACTAGCGGGAGGTCCACAGATACGCAGTATTTT
>.|TRBJ1-2|TRBV20-1|.
CSARETTAANYGYTF
TGCAGTGCTAGAGAAACGACAGCAGCTAACTATGGCTACACCTTC
>.|TRBJ1-4|TRBV4-1|.
CASSQGHGNEKLFF
TGCGCCAGCAGCCAAGGACATGGGAATGAAAAACTGTTTTTT
>.|TRBJ2-3|TRBV30|few
CAWSVHMTDTQYF
TGTGCCTGGAGTGTACATATGACAGATACGCAGTATTTT
>TRBD1|TRBJ2-7|TRBV27|few
CASQETGNPYEQYF
TGTGCCAGCCAGGAGACAGGGAATCCCTACGAGCAGTACTTC
>TRBD1|TRBJ2-7|TRBV6-5|.
CASSSLTGQGVYEQYF
TGTGCCAGCAGTTCCCTTACGGGACAGGGTGTCTACGAGCAGTACTTC
>.|TRBJ1-2|TRBV27|once
CASKGDSDYGYTF
TGTGCCAGCAAAGGTGACAGTGACTATGGCTACACCTTC
>TRBD2|TRBJ2-3|TRBV27|few
CASSARLTSRYTDTQYF
TGTGCCAGCAGTGCCCGGCTGACTAGCAGATACACAGATACGCAGTATTTT
>TRBD1|TRBJ1-1|TRBV7-2|few
CASSDDRGVPAFF
TGTGCCAGCAGCGATGACAGGGGGGTACCAGCTTTCTTT
>TRBD2|TRBJ2-3|TRBV27|.
CASSFRGGSESTDTQYF
TGTGCCAGCAGTTTCAGAGGCGGGAGTGAGAGCACAGATACGCAGTATTTT
>.|TRBJ1-1|TRBV7-2|many
CASSLSQMATEAFF
TGTGCCAGCAGCTTATCACAAATGGCCACTGAAGCTTTCTTT
>TRBD2|TRBJ2-1|TRBV9|few
CASSVESGGGYNEQFF
TGTGCCAGCAGCGTAGAGAGCGGGGGGGGCTACAATGAGCAGTTCTTC
>.|TRBJ2-1|TRBV12-3/TRBV12-4|.
CASSWTEGNEQFF
TGTGCCAGCAGTTGGACGGAGGGGAATGAGCAGTTCTTC